Ten or more counts support the clone carrying this T cell receptor beta chain. The CDR3 loop spans 13 amino acids. Germline trimming cut 5 bases from V and 8 bases from J; bases unmatched to any gene: 5. CDR1 is SNHLY and CDR2 is FYNNEI in the germline V gene. The record originates from a study of T cells in Graves' hyperthyroidism and ophthalmopathy. It was RNA transcripts that yielded the amplified TCR beta CDR3 regions. Initially, a first-round RT-PCR of the TCR CDR3 employed the HTBI primer set. TCRdb re-analysed the multiplex PCR reads in MiXCR, keeping a single row per CDR3 protein. The table includes hundreds of thousands of distinct CDR3 sequences, 15% to 20% detected once.

The chain joins TRBV2 to TRBJ2-1; TRBD1 matches 8 bases. This clonotype was obtained from a woman aged 60-70 years with Graves' ophthalmopathy. Sequencing was performed on blood. This chain's CDR3 is CASSWGQADEQFF. In nucleotides, the CDR3 is TGTGCCAGCAGTTGGGGACAGGCCGATGAGCAGTTCTTC.